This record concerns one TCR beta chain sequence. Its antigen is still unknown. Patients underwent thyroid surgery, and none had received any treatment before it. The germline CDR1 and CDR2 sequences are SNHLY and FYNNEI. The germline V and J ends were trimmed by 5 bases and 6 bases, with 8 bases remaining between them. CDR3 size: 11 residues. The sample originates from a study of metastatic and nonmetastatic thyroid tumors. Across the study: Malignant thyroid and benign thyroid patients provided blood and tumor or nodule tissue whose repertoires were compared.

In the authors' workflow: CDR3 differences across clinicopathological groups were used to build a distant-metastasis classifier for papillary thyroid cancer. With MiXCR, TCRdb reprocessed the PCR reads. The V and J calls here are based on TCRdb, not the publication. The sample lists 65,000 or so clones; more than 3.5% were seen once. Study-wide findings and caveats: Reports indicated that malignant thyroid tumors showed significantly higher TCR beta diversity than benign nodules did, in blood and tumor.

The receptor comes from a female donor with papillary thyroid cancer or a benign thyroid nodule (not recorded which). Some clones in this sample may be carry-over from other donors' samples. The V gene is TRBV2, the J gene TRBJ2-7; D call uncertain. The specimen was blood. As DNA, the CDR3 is TGTGCCAGCAGTTCAGGTCGCGAGCAGTACTTC. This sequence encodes CASSSGREQYF.